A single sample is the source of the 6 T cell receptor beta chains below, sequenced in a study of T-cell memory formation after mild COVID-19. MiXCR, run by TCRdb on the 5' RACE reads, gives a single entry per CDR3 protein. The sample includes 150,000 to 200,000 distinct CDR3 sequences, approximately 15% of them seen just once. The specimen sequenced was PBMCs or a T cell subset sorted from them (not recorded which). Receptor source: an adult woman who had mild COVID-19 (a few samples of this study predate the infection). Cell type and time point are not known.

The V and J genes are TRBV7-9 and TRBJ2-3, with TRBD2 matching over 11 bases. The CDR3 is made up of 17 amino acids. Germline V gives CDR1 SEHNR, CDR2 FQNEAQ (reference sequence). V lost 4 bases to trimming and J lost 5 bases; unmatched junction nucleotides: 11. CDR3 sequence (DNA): TGTGCCAGCAGCTATCCGGGGTCTGGACTAGCGGGAGATACGCAGTATTTT. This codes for CASSYPGSGLAGDTQYF.

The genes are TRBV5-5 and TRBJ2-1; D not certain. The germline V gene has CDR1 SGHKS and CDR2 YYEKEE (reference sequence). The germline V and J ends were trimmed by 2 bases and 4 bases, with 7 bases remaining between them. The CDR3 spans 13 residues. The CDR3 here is CASSFGEYNEQFF. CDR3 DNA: TGTGCCAGCAGCTTTGGCGAATACAATGAGCAGTTCTTC.

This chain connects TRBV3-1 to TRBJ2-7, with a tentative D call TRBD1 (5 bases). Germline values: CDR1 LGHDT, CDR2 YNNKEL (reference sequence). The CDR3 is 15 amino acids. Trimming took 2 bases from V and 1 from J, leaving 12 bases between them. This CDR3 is CASSQSTVVSYEQYF. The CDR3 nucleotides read TGTGCCAGCAGCCAATCGACAGTCGTATCCTACGAGCAGTACTTC.

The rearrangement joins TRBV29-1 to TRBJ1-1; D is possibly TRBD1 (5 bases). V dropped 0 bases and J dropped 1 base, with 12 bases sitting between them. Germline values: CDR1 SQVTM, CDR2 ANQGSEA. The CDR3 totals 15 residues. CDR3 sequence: CSVEDGMGRNTEAFF. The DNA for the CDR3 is TGCAGCGTTGAAGACGGTATGGGACGGAACACTGAAGCTTTCTTT.

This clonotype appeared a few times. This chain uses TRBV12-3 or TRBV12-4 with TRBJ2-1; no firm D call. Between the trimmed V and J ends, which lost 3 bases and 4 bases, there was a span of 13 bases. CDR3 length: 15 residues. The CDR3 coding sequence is TGTGCCAGCAGTTTTGCGCCAGACCTATACAATGAGCAGTTCTTC. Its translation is CASSFAPDLYNEQFF.

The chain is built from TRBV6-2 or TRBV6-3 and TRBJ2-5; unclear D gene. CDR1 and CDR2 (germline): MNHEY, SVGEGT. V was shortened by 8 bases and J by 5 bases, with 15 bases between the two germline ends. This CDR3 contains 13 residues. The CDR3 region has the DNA TGTGCCAGCTCATTGGTCTCCTGGGAGACCCAGTACTTC. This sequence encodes CASSLVSWETQYF.